This T cell receptor (beta chain) was found in a study of blood T cell repertoires in COVID-19. Study summary: T cells, B-cell-depleted T cells, or PBMCs provided the cDNA or gDNA that served as material.

Per the authors' pipeline: From reference gene primer amplification, estimates of nucleated cell counts were derived. The protocol was immunoSEQ multiplex PCR, while the TCRdb copy is restricted to in-frame clones and leaves out a portion. The DNA gave D and trimming, while V, J and clone size come from that table. The sample lists hundreds of thousands of clones, approximately 92% occurring once. Living in roughly 23 US areas, the participants were between roughly 18 and 90 years of age. The CDR3 is 12 amino acids. V was pared by 5 bases and J by 11 bases, with 15 bases between. The sequence was collected from a young man who had recovered from COVID-19. The chain has TRBV12-3 or TRBV12-4 and TRBJ1-1; no definite D call. The sequenced sample was PBMCs or T cells enriched from blood (not recorded which). The CDR3: CASSAARGSAFF. In DNA form, the CDR3 reads TGTGCCAGCAGTGCAGCCCGGGGATCGGCTTTCTTT.